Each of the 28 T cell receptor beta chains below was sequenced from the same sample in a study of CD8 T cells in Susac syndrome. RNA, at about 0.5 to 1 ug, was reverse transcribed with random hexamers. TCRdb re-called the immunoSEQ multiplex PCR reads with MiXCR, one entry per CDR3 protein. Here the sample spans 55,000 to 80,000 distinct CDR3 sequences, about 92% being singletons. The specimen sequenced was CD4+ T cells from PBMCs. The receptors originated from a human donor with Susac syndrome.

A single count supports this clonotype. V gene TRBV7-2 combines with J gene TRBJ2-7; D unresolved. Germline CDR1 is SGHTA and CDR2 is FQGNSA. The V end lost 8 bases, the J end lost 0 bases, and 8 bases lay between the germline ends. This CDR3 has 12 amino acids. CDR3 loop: CASGLNSYEQYF. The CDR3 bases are TGTGCCAGCGGTCTAAACTCCTACGAGCAGTACTTC.

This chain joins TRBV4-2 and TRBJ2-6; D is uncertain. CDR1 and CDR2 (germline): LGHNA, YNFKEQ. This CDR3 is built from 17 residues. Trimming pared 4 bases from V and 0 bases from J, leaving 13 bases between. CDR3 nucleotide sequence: TGTGCCAGCAGCCTGGGGTCCACGAGCTCTGGGGCCAACGTCCTGACTTTC. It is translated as CASSLGSTSSGANVLTF.

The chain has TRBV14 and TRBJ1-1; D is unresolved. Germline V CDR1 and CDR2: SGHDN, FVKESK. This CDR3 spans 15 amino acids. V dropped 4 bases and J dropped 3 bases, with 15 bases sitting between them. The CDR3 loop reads CASSRLGRPDTEAFF. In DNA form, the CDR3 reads TGTGCCAGCAGCCGACTCGGACGCCCGGACACTGAAGCTTTCTTT.

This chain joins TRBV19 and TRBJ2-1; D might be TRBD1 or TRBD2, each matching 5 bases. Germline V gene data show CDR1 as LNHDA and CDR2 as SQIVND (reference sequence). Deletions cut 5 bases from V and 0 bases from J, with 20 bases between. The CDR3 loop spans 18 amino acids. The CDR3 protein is CASSARPGTRLSYNEQFF. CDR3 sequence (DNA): TGTGCCAGTAGTGCTCGTCCCGGGACCCGTCTCTCCTACAATGAGCAGTTCTTC.

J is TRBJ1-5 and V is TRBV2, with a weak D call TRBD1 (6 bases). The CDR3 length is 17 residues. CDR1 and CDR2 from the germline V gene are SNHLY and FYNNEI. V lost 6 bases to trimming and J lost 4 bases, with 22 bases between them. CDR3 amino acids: CASSNLLRQATNQPQHF. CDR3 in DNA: TGTGCCAGCAGCAATTTACTACGACAGGCGACTAATCAGCCCCAGCATTTT.

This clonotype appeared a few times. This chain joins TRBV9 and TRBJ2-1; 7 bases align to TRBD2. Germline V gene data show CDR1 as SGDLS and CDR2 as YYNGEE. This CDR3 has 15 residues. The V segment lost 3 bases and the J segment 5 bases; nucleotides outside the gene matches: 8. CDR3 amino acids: CASSALAGDNNEQFF. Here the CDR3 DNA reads TGTGCCAGCAGCGCCCTGGCGGGGGATAACAATGAGCAGTTCTTC.

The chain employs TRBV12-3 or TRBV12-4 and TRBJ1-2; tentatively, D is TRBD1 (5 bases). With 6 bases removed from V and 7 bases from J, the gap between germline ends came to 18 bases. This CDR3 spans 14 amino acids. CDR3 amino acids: CASSGYIGAGGYTF. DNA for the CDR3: TGTGCCAGCAGCGGCTACATCGGGGCTGGTGGCTACACCTTC.

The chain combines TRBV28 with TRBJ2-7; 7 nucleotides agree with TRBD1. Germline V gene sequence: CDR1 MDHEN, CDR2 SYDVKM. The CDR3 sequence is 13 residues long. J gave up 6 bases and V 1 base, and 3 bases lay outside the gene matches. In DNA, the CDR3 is TGTGCCAGCAGTTTATCCAACAGGGGCGAGCAGTACTTC. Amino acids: CASSLSNRGEQYF.

CDR3 DNA: TGTGCCAGCAGCCGCGGACAGGGGCAGTTCTTC. As protein: CASSRGQGQFF. The chain has TRBV3-1 and TRBJ2-1, with 8 bases matching TRBD1. This CDR3 is built from 11 residues. Germline V gives CDR1 LGHDT, CDR2 YNNKEL (reference sequence). The ends lost 4 bases at V and 12 bases at J; junction bases unmatched: 2.

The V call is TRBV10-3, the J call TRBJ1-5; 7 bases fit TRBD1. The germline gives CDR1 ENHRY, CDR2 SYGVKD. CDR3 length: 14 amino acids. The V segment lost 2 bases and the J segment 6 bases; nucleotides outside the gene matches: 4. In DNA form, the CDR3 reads TGTGCCATCAGTGAGGTACAGGGGCCTCAGCCCCAGCATTTT. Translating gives CAISEVQGPQPQHF.

This CDR3 is CASSLQVFEQFF. CDR3 nucleotides: TGTGCCAGCAGCTTACAGGTCTTTGAGCAGTTCTTC. This chain joins TRBV7-2 and TRBJ2-1; no firm D call. CDR1 SGHTA and CDR2 FQGNSA come from the germline V gene. The CDR3 spans 12 residues. The ends were cut back, 2 bases at V and 9 bases at J, with 8 bases in the middle.

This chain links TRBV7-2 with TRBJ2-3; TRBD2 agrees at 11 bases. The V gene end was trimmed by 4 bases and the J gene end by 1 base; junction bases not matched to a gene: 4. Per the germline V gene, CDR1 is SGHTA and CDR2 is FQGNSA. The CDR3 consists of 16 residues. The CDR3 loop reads CASSSLAGGRTDTQYF. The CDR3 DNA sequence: TGTGCCAGCAGCTCCCTAGCGGGGGGCCGCACAGATACGCAGTATTTT.

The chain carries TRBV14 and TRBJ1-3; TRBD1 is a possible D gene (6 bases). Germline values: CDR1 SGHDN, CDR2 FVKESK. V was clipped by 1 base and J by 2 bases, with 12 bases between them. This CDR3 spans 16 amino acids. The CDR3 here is CASSQGYAGAGNTIYF. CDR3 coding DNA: TGTGCCAGCAGCCAAGGGTATGCAGGGGCTGGAAACACCATATATTTT.

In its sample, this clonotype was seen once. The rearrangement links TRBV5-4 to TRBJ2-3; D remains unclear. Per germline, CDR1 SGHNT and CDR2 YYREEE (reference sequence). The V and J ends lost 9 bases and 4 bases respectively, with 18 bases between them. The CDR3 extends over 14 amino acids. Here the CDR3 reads CATWAPSGADTQYF. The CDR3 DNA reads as TGTGCCACCTGGGCCCCCTCAGGCGCAGATACGCAGTATTTT.

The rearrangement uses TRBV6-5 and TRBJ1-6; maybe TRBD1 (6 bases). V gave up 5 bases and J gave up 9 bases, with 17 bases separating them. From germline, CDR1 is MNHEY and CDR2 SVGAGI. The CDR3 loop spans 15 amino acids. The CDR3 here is CASSLGGQGGSPLHF. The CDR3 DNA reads TGTGCCAGCAGTCTGGGGGGGCAGGGCGGTTCACCCCTCCACTTT.

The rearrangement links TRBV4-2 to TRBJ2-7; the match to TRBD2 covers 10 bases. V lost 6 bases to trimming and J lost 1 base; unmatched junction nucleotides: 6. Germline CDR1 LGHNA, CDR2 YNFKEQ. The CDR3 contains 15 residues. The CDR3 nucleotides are TGTGCCAGCAGGCGACTAGCGGGCGATTCCTACGAGCAGTACTTC. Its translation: CASRRLAGDSYEQYF.

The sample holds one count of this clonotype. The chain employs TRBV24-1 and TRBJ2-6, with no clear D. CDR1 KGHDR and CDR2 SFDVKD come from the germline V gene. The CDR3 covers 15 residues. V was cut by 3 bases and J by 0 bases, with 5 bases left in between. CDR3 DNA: TGTGCCACCAGTGATCATCGCTCTGGGGCCAACGTCCTGACTTTC. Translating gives CATSDHRSGANVLTF.

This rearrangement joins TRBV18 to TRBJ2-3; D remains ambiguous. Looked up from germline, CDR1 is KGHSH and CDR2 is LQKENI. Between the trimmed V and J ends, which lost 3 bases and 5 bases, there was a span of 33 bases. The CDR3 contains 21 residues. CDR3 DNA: TGTGCCAGCTCACCGCCGGGCCCGTACACACAGTCTCATACGGGCGGAGATACGCAGTATTTT. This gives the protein CASSPPGPYTQSHTGGDTQYF.

In DNA, the CDR3 is TGTGCCAGCAGTTACGAACTCCCGAACTACACCTTC. As protein: CASSYELPNYTF. The chain recombines TRBV6-5 with TRBJ1-2; D not resolved. CDR3 length: 12 residues. V lost 2 bases and J 10 bases, leaving 11 bases between the germline ends. CDR1 is MNHEY and CDR2 is SVGAGI in the germline V gene.

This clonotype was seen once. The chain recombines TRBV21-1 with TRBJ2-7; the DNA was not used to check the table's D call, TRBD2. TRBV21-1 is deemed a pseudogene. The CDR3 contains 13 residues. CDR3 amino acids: CASRKGLEGEQYF. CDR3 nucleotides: TGTGCCAGCAGAAAAGGACTAGAGGGGGAGCAGTACTTC.

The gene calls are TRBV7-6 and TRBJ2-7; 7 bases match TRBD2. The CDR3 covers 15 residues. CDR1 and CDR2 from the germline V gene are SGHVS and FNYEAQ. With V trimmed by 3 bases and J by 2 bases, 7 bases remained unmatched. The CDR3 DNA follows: TGTGCCAGCAGCTTTGGGCTAGCGGAGACCTACGAGCAGTACTTC. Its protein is CASSFGLAETYEQYF.

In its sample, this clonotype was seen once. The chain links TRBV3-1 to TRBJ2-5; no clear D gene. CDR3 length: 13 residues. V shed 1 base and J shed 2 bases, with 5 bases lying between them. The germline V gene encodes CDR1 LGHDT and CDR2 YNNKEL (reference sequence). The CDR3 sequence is CASSQGRQETQYF. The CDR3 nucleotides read TGTGCCAGCAGCCAAGGGAGACAAGAGACCCAGTACTTC.

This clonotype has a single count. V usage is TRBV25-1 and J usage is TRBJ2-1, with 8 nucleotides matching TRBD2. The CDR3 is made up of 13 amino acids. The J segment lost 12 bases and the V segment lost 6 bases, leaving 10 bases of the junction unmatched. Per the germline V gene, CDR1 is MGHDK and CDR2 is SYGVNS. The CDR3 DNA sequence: TGTGCCAGCAGCATGCGCGGGGGGATGGGGCAGTTCTTC. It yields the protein CASSMRGGMGQFF.

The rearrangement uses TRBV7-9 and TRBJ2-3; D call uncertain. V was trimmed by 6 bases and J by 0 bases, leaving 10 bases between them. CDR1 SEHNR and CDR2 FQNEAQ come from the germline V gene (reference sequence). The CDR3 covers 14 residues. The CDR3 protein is CASRLGKSTDTQYF. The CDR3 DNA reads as TGTGCCAGCAGGTTGGGGAAAAGCACAGATACGCAGTATTTT.

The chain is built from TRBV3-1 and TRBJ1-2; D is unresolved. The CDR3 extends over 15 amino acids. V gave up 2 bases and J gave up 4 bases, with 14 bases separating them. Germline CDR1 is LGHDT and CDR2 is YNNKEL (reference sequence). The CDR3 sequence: CASSQRAGSLYGYTF. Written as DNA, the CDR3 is TGTGCCAGCAGCCAACGGGCTGGGAGTCTCTATGGCTACACCTTC. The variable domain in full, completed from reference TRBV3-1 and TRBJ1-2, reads DTAVSQTPKYLVTQMGNDKSIKCEQNLGHDTMYWYKQDSKKFLKIMFSYNNKELIINETVPNRFSPKSPDKAHLNLHINSLELGDSAVYFCASSQRAGSLYGYTFGSGTRLTVV.

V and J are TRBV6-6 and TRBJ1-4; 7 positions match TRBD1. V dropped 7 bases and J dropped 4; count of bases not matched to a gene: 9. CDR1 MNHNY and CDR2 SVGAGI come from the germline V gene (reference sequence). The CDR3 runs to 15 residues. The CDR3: CASTNAGQHNEKLFF. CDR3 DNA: TGTGCCAGCACGAACGCGGGACAGCATAATGAAAAACTGTTTTTT.

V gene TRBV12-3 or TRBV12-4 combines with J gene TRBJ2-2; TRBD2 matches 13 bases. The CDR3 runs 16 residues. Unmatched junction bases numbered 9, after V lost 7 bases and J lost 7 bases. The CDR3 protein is CASIWGLAGTVGELFF. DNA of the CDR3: TGTGCCAGCATATGGGGACTAGCGGGGACTGTCGGGGAGCTGTTTTTT.

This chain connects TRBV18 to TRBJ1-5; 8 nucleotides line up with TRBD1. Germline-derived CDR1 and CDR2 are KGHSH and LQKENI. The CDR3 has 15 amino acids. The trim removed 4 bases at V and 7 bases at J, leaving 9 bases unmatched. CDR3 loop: CASSLETGVQQPQHF. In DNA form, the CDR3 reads TGTGCCAGCTCACTGGAGACAGGGGTACAGCAGCCCCAGCATTTT.